Presented here are 21 T cell receptor beta chains from one specimen sequenced in a study of cytomegalovirus exposure and HLA in healthy donors. PCR used 60 Vbeta primers and 13 Jbeta primers. Assay used: immunoSEQ multiplex PCR; TCRdb lists only in-frame clones, some missing. The table includes some 140,000 clones, roughly 77% detected once. The sample comprised PBMCs. The receptors come from a man aged 25-45 years in good health and CMV-seropositive.

The chain uses TRBV29-1 and TRBJ1-2; 7 bases are shared with TRBD1. Germline CDR1 SQVTM, CDR2 ANQGSEA. The junction had 2 bases not matched to a gene; V was cut back by 1 base and J by 6 bases. The CDR3 loop spans 12 amino acids. CDR3 protein: CSVEGDRHGYTF. The CDR3 DNA reads TGCAGCGTTGAAGGGGACAGACATGGCTACACCTTC. Drawing the rest from reference TRBV29-1 and TRBJ1-2, the complete variable domain is SAVISQKPSRDICQRGTSLTIQCQVDSQVTMMFWYRQQPGQSLTLIATANQGSEATYESGFVIDKFPISRPNLTFSTLTVSNMSPEDSSIYLCSVEGDRHGYTFGSGTRLTVV.

The J gene is TRBJ2-3, the V gene TRBV7-2; D is possibly TRBD2 (6 bases). From germline, CDR1 is SGHTA and CDR2 FQGNSA. The CDR3 runs to 17 residues. Trimming took off 1 base at V and 1 base at J, with 15 bases between the two ends. DNA for the CDR3: TGTGCCAGCAGCTTAGTTGCCTCCCGCGGGGGCACAGATACGCAGTATTTT. Translated, it gives CASSLVASRGGTDTQYF.

The chain is built from TRBV7-2 and TRBJ2-1, with D perhaps TRBD2 (6 bases). V lost 0 bases and J lost 0, with 12 bases in between. Germline V gene sequence: CDR1 SGHTA, CDR2 FQGNSA. This CDR3 contains 17 residues. The CDR3 bases are TGTGCCAGCAGCTTAGCCTCGGGAGTAAGCTCCTACAATGAGCAGTTCTTC. It specifies CASSLASGVSSYNEQFF.

This chain connects TRBV11-2 to TRBJ1-1; D may be TRBD1 (6 bases). The CDR3 has 13 residues. V dropped 5 bases and J dropped 8 bases, with 15 bases sitting between them. Germline V gene data show CDR1 as SGHAT and CDR2 as FQNNGV. CDR3 amino acids: CASSPSGGPEAFF. The CDR3, as DNA: TGTGCCAGCAGCCCTTCGGGGGGCCCAGAAGCTTTCTTT.

The rearrangement uses TRBV30 and TRBJ2-1, with 9 bases aligning to TRBD2. The V gene end was trimmed by 0 bases and the J gene end by 4 bases; junction bases not matched to a gene: 7. The germline V gene has CDR1 GTSNPN and CDR2 SVGIG (reference sequence). This CDR3 comprises 16 residues. The CDR3: CAWSVWAGGPYNEQFF. In DNA, the CDR3 is TGTGCCTGGAGTGTTTGGGCGGGAGGGCCGTACAATGAGCAGTTCTTC. Looking up the rest from reference TRBV30 and TRBJ2-1 gives the full variable domain: SQTIHQWPATLVQPVGSPLSLECTVEGTSNPNLYWYRQAAGRGLQLLFYSVGIGQISSEVPQNLSASRPQDRQFILSSKKLLLSDSGFYLCAWSVWAGGPYNEQFFGPGTRLTVL.

The table lists this clone with a count of one. For the CDR3, the DNA is TGTGCCAGCAGCACCTGGACAGGTTCCCCCGAGCAGTACTTC. Amino acids: CASSTWTGSPEQYF. This chain uses TRBV7-9 with TRBJ2-7; 7 bases fit TRBD1. With V trimmed by 5 bases and J by 6 bases, 10 bases remained unmatched. The CDR3 loop spans 14 amino acids. Germline values: CDR1 SEHNR, CDR2 FQNEAQ (reference sequence).

The J gene is TRBJ2-7, the V gene TRBV30; the match to TRBD1 covers 10 bases. The germline V gene encodes CDR1 GTSNPN and CDR2 SVGIG (reference sequence). V shed 3 bases, J shed 4 bases, and the junction held 3 bases outside the gene matches. CDR3 size: 13 residues. The CDR3 nucleotides are TGTGCCTGGAGAGGACAGGGGGTTTACGAGCAGTACTTC. It specifies CAWRGQGVYEQYF. The whole variable domain, filled in from reference TRBV30 and TRBJ2-7, reads SQTIHQWPATLVQPVGSPLSLECTVEGTSNPNLYWYRQAAGRGLQLLFYSVGIGQISSEVPQNLSASRPQDRQFILSSKKLLLSDSGFYLCAWRGQGVYEQYFGPGTRLTVT.

This chain links TRBV25-1 with TRBJ2-1; 7 bases align to TRBD2. Germline V gives CDR1 MGHDK, CDR2 SYGVNS. Trimming took 1 base from V and 4 from J; bases not matched to a gene: 4. The CDR3 contains 15 residues. The CDR3 region is CASSESGGLYNEQFF. The CDR3 nucleotides read TGTGCCAGCAGTGAATCGGGGGGACTTTACAATGAGCAGTTCTTC.

V is TRBV23-1 and J is TRBJ1-5, with a tentative D call TRBD1 (6 bases). TRBV23-1 is designated an ORF whose function remains uncertain. The CDR3 is 13 amino acids. Trimming took 8 bases from V and 7 from J, leaving 15 bases between them. CDR3 nucleotide sequence: TGCGCCAGCGCGGACAGAGGTAGACAGCCCCAGCATTTT. This encodes CASADRGRQPQHF.

The gene calls are TRBV6-1 and TRBJ1-2; D possibly corresponds to TRBD1 (6 bases). CDR1 is MNHNS and CDR2 is SASEGT in the germline V gene. Deletions cut 6 bases from V and 3 bases from J, with 11 bases between. The CDR3 totals 13 residues. CDR3 in amino acids: CASSPQGDYGYTF. The CDR3 coding sequence is TGTGCCAGCAGCCCACAGGGAGACTATGGCTACACCTTC.

The rearrangement joins TRBV11-2 to TRBJ1-2; TRBD1 agrees at 9 bases. The CDR3 is made up of 17 amino acids. V dropped 6 bases and J dropped 1; count of bases not matched to a gene: 12. CDR1 and CDR2 from the germline V gene are SGHAT and FQNNGV. The CDR3 sequence: CASRTIRGDRVNYGYTF. DNA of the CDR3: TGTGCCAGCAGAACGATTAGGGGGGACAGGGTTAACTATGGCTACACCTTC.

The V call is TRBV7-2, the J call TRBJ2-7; TRBD2 matches at 9 bases. V lost 1 base to trimming and J lost 2 bases; unmatched junction nucleotides: 6. Germline V gene lookup returns CDR1 SGHTA and CDR2 FQGNSA. The CDR3 is 16 residues long. The CDR3 loop is CASSLVAGGGPYEQYF. The CDR3 DNA sequence: TGTGCCAGCAGCTTAGTGGCGGGAGGGGGTCCCTACGAGCAGTACTTC.

CDR3 region: CAWTRFQETQYF. CDR3 DNA sequence: TGTGCCTGGACGAGGTTCCAAGAGACCCAGTACTTC. This chain connects TRBV30 to TRBJ2-5; D gene unclear. The CDR3 sequence is 12 residues long. Germline assignment: CDR1 GTSNPN and CDR2 SVGIG (reference sequence). With 4 bases removed from V and 1 base from J, the gap between germline ends came to 7 bases.

The chain employs TRBV2 and TRBJ1-2; D not resolved. Per germline, CDR1 SNHLY and CDR2 FYNNEI. This CDR3 has 12 residues. Trimming cost V 5 bases and J 7 bases, with 11 bases left between them. This CDR3 is CASSPDMGGYTF. CDR3 bases: TGTGCCAGCAGTCCCGACATGGGTGGCTACACCTTC.

The chain couples TRBV6-5 to TRBJ2-2, with D unresolved. Germline values: CDR1 MNHEY, CDR2 SVGAGI. CDR3 length equals 14 residues. V gave up 4 bases and J gave up 5 bases, with 11 bases separating them. CDR3 in DNA: TGTGCCAGCAGTTCCGGGTCCCAAACCGGGGAGCTGTTTTTT. It is translated as CASSSGSQTGELFF.

The J gene is TRBJ2-7, the V gene TRBV30, with a possible D match to TRBD1 (5 bases). This CDR3 contains 12 residues. CDR1 is GTSNPN, CDR2 SVGIG, per germline (reference sequence). V lost 4 bases and J lost 3, with 10 bases in between. The DNA for the CDR3 is TGTGCCTGGACCGCAGGGATCTACGAGCAGTACTTC. This encodes CAWTAGIYEQYF.

This clone was counted only a few times. The chain is built from TRBV10-1 and TRBJ1-1, with D maybe TRBD1 (6 bases). There are 15 residues in the CDR3. With 5 bases removed from V and 4 bases from J, the gap between germline ends came to 17 bases. Germline assignment: CDR1 WNHNN and CDR2 SYGVQD (reference sequence). CDR3 in amino acids: CASSPVNRVGTEAFF. DNA of the CDR3: TGCGCCAGCAGTCCCGTAAACAGGGTTGGCACTGAAGCTTTCTTT.

This clone came up a few times. The CDR3 DNA sequence: TGTGCCAGCAGCGCTGGAGTATCTGGGGCCAACGTCCTGACTTTC. Translating gives CASSAGVSGANVLTF. V gene TRBV5-6 combines with J gene TRBJ2-6; D not certain. Germline values: CDR1 SGHDT, CDR2 YYEEEE. V dropped 4 bases and J dropped 1 base, with 9 bases sitting between them. The CDR3 totals 15 residues.

This chain joins TRBV4-1 and TRBJ1-2; 7 bases line up with TRBD1. Germline assignment: CDR1 MGHRA and CDR2 YSYEKL. The V gene end was trimmed by 4 bases and the J gene end by 7 bases; junction bases not matched to a gene: 6. This CDR3 has 13 amino acids. Written as DNA, the CDR3 is TGCGCCAGCAGCCCATTCGACAGGGCTGGCTACACCTTC. It translates to CASSPFDRAGYTF.

The chain links TRBV6-5 to TRBJ1-1, with D tentatively TRBD1 (6 bases). The length of the CDR3 is 14 residues. Germline CDR1 MNHEY, CDR2 SVGAGI. The V end lost 0 bases, the J end lost 5 bases, and 10 bases lay between the germline ends. The CDR3 DNA reads TGTGCCAGCAGTTACTCAACAGGGAGAACTGAAGCTTTCTTT. Translated, it gives CASSYSTGRTEAFF.

The chain combines TRBV29-1 with TRBJ1-1; possible D gene TRBD1, 6 bases. Trimming removed 6 bases from V and 6 bases from J, with 17 bases in between. The germline V gene encodes CDR1 SQVTM and CDR2 ANQGSEA. The CDR3 runs to 13 residues. In DNA form, the CDR3 reads TGCAGCGTCTTTCAGGGGCGCATGTCTGAAGCTTTCTTT. This encodes CSVFQGRMSEAFF.